What follows are 12 T cell receptor beta chains derived from one specimen sequenced in a study of spatial heterogeneity in lung cancer. The time point was: sample taken at primary tumor resection. TCRdb re-called the 5' RACE reads through MiXCR, storing one row per CDR3 protein. The sample includes around 95,000 distinct CDR3 sequences, under 4.5% of them seen just once. Which antigens these TCRs recognize remains unknown. Study findings and constraints: Higher tumor mutation counts went along with higher counts of expanded intratumoral alpha and beta TCRs.

The sample was lung tumor tissue, taken at surgery. The receptors here all came from a male donor with early-stage non-small cell lung cancer.

This clonotype has more than one count but fewer than ten. V usage is TRBV5-1 and J usage is TRBJ2-5; no clear D. V was cut by 0 bases and J by 0 bases, with 6 bases left in between. The CDR3 runs to 14 residues. Germline V gene sequence: CDR1 SGHRS, CDR2 YFSETQ. This CDR3 reads CASSLVPDQETQYF. Written as DNA, the CDR3 is TGCGCCAGCAGCTTGGTCCCTGACCAAGAGACCCAGTACTTC.

In its sample, this clonotype was seen many times. The rearrangement joins TRBV19 to TRBJ2-1; a possible D gene is TRBD2 (5 bases). The CDR3 is 15 residues long. Trimming left V 3 bases short and J 6 bases short, with 15 bases between. The germline gives CDR1 LNHDA, CDR2 SQIVND (reference sequence). DNA of the CDR3: TGTGCCAGTAGTATCTGGAGGAAAGGGTCCAATGAGCAGTTCTTC. Encoded protein: CASSIWRKGSNEQFF.

This clonotype came up many times. V usage is TRBV20-1 and J usage is TRBJ1-2; TRBD1 matches at 12 bases. V was pared by 4 bases and J by 8 bases, with 11 bases of the junction left unmatched. This CDR3 has 15 residues. Germline CDR1 is DFQATT and CDR2 is SNEGSKA (reference sequence). CDR3 nucleotides: TGCAGTGCTACCAGAGCTGGGGACAGGGGGCTCGGCTACACCTTC. Translating it yields CSATRAGDRGLGYTF.

Ten or more counts support this clonotype. This chain connects TRBV4-1 to TRBJ2-7; 7 bases fit TRBD2. After removal of 0 bases from V and 3 bases from J, the junction contained 2 bases not matched to a gene. This CDR3 is built from 14 residues. Germline assignment: CDR1 MGHRA and CDR2 YSYEKL. The CDR3 sequence is CASSQEAGVYEQYF. CDR3 bases: TGCGCCAGCAGCCAAGAGGCGGGAGTCTACGAGCAGTACTTC.

This clonotype has ten or more counts. This chain joins TRBV20-1 and TRBJ1-1; D not certain. The CDR3 is made up of 15 amino acids. Germline-derived CDR1 and CDR2 are DFQATT and SNEGSKA (reference sequence). Trimming left V 6 bases short and J 0 bases short, with 17 bases between. The chain's CDR3 is CSARRGGSMNTEAFF. In DNA form, the CDR3 reads TGCAGTGCACGTAGAGGCGGCAGCATGAACACTGAAGCTTTCTTT.

In its sample, this clonotype was seen many times. The chain employs TRBV28 and TRBJ2-7, with 9 bases matching TRBD1. The CDR3 is made up of 15 amino acids. CDR1 is MDHEN and CDR2 is SYDVKM in the germline V gene. Germline trimming cut 2 bases from V and 3 bases from J; bases unmatched to any gene: 5. The chain's CDR3 is CASSLGTGLGYEQYF. DNA for the CDR3: TGTGCCAGCAGTTTAGGGACAGGGTTAGGCTACGAGCAGTACTTC.

This clonotype was seen many times. This chain uses TRBV4-1 with TRBJ1-4, with TRBD1 matching 7 bases. Trimming took 4 bases from V and 7 from J; bases not matched to a gene: 6. The CDR3 contains 14 residues. CDR1 and CDR2 (germline): MGHRA, YSYEKL. CDR3 in amino acids: CASSPGQMGEKLFF. In DNA form, the CDR3 reads TGCGCCAGCAGCCCGGGACAGATGGGTGAAAAACTGTTTTTT.

The chain combines TRBV6-5 with TRBJ1-2; D uncertain. This CDR3 is 14 amino acids long. Germline V gene sequence: CDR1 MNHEY, CDR2 SVGAGI. V lost 0 bases, J lost 8 bases, and 13 bases lay in between. CDR3 amino acids: CASSYSISRRGYTF. The CDR3 DNA follows: TGTGCCAGCAGTTACTCGATTTCCCGGCGGGGCTACACCTTC.

This clonotype showed up just a few times. This chain uses TRBV5-1 with TRBJ2-1; D ambiguous. The V and J ends lost 0 bases and 5 bases respectively, with 9 bases between them. Per the germline V gene, CDR1 is SGHRS and CDR2 is YFSETQ. The CDR3 extends over 14 amino acids. CDR3 sequence: CASSLGWEDNEQFF. The CDR3 region has the DNA TGCGCCAGCAGCTTGGGCTGGGAAGACAATGAGCAGTTCTTC.

The rearrangement uses TRBV20-1 and TRBJ1-5, with a weak D call TRBD1 (5 bases). Germline V CDR1 and CDR2: DFQATT, SNEGSKA (reference sequence). The germline V and J ends were trimmed by 5 bases and 5 bases, with 16 bases remaining between them. The CDR3 totals 14 residues. This CDR3 reads CSAADVRGDQPQHF. In DNA, the CDR3 is TGCAGTGCTGCCGATGTGAGAGGGGATCAGCCCCAGCATTTT.

This clonotype has at least ten counts. The chain has TRBV11-2 and TRBJ2-2; 7 bases match TRBD1. Looked up from germline, CDR1 is SGHAT and CDR2 is FQNNGV. CDR3 length: 15 residues. After removal of 5 bases from V and 4 bases from J, the junction contained 7 bases not matched to a gene. The CDR3 DNA sequence: TGTGCCAGCAGCGGAACGACAGGGTTCACCGGGGAGCTGTTTTTT. This codes for CASSGTTGFTGELFF.

This clonotype was counted many times. V usage is TRBV12-3 or TRBV12-4 and J usage is TRBJ2-1; a weak D match, TRBD1 (5 bases). The V and J ends lost 3 bases and 10 bases respectively, with 13 bases between them. The CDR3 covers 13 residues. The CDR3 DNA is TGTGCCAGCAGTTTCAGGACACCCGTCGAGCAGTTCTTC. Translation: CASSFRTPVEQFF.